The rows below give T cell receptor beta chains drawn from one sample of a study of blood T cells in healthy people across ages. MiXCR, applied by TCRdb to the 5' RACE reads, yields one record per CDR3 protein. This table holds just over 1 million distinct CDR3 sequences, under 55% found once. Sample: blood. Every receptor here comes from a woman aged 60-70 years in good health. Each CDR3 is given with its conserved first and last residue.

v_call cdr3_aa
TRBV10-3 CAIGAWTDYNEQYF
TRBV7-9 CASSFGGTGEYGYTF
TRBV12-3/TRBV12-4 CASSPGPEGLFF
TRBV4-1 CASSRPGLQETQYF
TRBV20-1 CSAPDRGSTNEKLFF
TRBV2 CASSSWGGETQYF
TRBV28 CASSVLVGGRDEQFF
TRBV4-2 CASSQDRGAHYGYTF
TRBV28 CASSLVGPSTRTQPQHF
TRBV6-2/TRBV6-3 CASRSGFSTDEQFF
TRBV7-2 CASSFYGTTANEQFF
TRBV27 CASSGAGAFYEQFF
TRBV12-3/TRBV12-4 CASRSGTGDYEQYF
TRBV7-2 CASSNVRGTYNEQFF
TRBV7-8 CASSHGTFDSATNEKLFF
TRBV28 CASSRQGVFQETQYF
TRBV12-3/TRBV12-4 CASSRGTGETDTQYF
TRBV6-5 CASSYFQGSSSPPHF
TRBV6-2/TRBV6-3 CASSTLGAVQETQYF
TRBV12-3/TRBV12-4 CASSPSSDTQETQYF
TRBV20-1 CSVDFRRGRPGQGSNYGYTF
TRBV30 CAWGTVRGGEQFF
TRBV6-6 CASSYSTSGNEQFF
TRBV3-1 CASSQGGTDLDTQYF
TRBV11-2 CASSLGGVAGGPSSYEQYF
TRBV12-3/TRBV12-4 CASSLLIGLIGGYTF
TRBV4-1 CASSQRGREFPETQYF
TRBV28 CASSPADRYEQYF
TRBV27 CASSLRLTSGYEQYF